The present entry profiles one T cell receptor (beta chain) with its context. CDR3 length: 15 residues. The V gene's germline CDR1 is SGHTA and CDR2 FQGNSA. V dropped 4 bases and J dropped 1 base, with 12 bases sitting between them. Seattle-derived patients entered the study during active infection and were followed longitudinally. This entry belongs to a study of blood T cell repertoires in COVID-19. Whole-study context: Acute and convalescent COVID-19 samples came from the United States, Italy and Spain. The analysed material was cDNA or gDNA that came from T cells, B-cell-depleted T cells, or PBMCs.

In the source study's methods: Scientists estimated how many nucleated cells there were by amplifying reference gene primers. Generated by immunoSEQ multiplex PCR, the TCRdb table keeps only in-frame clones and is missing some. The DNA gave D and trimming, while V, J and clone size come from that table. The table includes more than 200,000 clones, around 84% detected once. V gene TRBV7-2 combines with J gene TRBJ2-3; D may be TRBD1 (5 bases). The sequence was obtained from a woman aged 80 or over with COVID-19, enrolled during active disease. Sequencing was carried out using peripheral blood. CDR3 sequence: CASSSRQGRTDTQYF. The CDR3 DNA sequence: TGTGCCAGCAGCTCCCGGCAGGGTCGCACAGATACGCAGTATTTT.